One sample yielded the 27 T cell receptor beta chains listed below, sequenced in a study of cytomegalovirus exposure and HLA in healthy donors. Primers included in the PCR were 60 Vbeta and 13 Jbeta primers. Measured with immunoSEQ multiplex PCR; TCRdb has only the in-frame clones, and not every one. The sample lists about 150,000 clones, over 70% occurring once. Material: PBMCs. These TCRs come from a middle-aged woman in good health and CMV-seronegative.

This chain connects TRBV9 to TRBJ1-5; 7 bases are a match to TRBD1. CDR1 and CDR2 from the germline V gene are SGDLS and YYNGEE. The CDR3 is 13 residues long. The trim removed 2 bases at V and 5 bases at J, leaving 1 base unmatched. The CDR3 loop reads CASSVDRDQPQHF. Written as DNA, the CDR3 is TGTGCCAGCAGCGTCGACAGGGATCAGCCCCAGCATTTT.

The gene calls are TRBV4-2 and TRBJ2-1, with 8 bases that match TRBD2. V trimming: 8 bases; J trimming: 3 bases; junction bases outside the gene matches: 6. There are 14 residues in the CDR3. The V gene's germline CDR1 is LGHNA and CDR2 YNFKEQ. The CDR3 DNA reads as TGTGCCAGCGGATACGGGGGGGTCTACAATGAGCAGTTCTTC. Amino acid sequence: CASGYGGVYNEQFF.

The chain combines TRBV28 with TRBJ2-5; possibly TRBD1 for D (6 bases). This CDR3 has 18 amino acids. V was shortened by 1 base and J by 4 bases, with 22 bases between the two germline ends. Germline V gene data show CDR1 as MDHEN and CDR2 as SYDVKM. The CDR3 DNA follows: TGTGCCAGCAGTTTATTGATCGGGCCGGGACACCTCCGAGAGACCCAGTACTTC. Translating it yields CASSLLIGPGHLRETQYF.

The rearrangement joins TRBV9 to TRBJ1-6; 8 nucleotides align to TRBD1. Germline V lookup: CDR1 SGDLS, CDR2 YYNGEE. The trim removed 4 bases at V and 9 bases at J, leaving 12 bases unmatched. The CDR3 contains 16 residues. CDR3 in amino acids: CASSPYGQGPFSPLHF. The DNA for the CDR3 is TGTGCCAGCAGCCCCTACGGACAGGGTCCCTTTTCACCCCTCCACTTT.

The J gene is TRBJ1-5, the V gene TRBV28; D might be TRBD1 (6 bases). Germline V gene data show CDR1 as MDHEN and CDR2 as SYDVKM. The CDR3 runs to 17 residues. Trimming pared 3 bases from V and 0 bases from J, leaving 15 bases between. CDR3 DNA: TGTGCCAGCAGTTTCTCTAGGACAGTCTATAGCAATCAGCCCCAGCATTTT. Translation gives CASSFSRTVYSNQPQHF.

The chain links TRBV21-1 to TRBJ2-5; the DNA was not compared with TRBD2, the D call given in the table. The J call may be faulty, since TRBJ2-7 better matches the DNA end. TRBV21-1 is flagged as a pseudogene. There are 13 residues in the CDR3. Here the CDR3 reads CASSTRDFYEQYF. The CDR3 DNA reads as TGTGCCAGCAGCACAAGAGATTTCTACGAGCAGTACTTC.

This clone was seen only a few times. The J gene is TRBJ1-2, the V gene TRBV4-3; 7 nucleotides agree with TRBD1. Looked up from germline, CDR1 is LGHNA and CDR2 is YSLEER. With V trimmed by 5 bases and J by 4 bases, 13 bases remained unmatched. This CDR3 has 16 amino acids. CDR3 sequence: CASSATGQASLYGYTF. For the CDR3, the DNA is TGCGCCAGCAGCGCCACAGGACAGGCATCTCTCTATGGCTACACCTTC.

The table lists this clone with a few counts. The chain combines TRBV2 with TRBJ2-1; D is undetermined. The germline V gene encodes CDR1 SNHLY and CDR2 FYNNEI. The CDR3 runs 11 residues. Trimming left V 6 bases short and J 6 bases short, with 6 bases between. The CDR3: CASRTVNEQFF. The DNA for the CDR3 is TGTGCCAGCAGAACTGTCAATGAGCAGTTCTTC.

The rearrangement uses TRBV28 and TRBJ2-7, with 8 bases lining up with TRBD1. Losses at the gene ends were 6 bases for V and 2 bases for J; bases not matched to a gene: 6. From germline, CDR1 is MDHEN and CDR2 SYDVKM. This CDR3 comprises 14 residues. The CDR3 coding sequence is TGTGCCAGCAGCACCGGACAGGGACCCTACGAGCAGTACTTC. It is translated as CASSTGQGPYEQYF.

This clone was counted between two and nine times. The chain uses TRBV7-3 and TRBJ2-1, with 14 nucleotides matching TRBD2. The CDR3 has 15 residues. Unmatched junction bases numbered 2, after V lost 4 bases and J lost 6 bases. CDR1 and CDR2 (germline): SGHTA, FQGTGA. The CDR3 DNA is TGTGCCAGCAGCTCGACTAGCGGGGGGGCCAATGAGCAGTTCTTC. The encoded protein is CASSSTSGGANEQFF.

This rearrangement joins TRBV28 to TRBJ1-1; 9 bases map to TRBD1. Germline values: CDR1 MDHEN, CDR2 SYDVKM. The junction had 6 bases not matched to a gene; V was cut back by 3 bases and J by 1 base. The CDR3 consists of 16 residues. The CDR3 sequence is CASSFLPGQGNTEAFF. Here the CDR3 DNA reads TGTGCCAGCAGTTTTCTACCGGGACAGGGGAACACTGAAGCTTTCTTT.

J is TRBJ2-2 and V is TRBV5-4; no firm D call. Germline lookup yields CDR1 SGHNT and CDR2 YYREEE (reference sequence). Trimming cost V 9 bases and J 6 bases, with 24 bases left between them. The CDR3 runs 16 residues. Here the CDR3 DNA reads TGTGCCACTTCACGCAGCGCCGAATCACTCTCCGGGGAGCTGTTTTTT. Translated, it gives CATSRSAESLSGELFF.

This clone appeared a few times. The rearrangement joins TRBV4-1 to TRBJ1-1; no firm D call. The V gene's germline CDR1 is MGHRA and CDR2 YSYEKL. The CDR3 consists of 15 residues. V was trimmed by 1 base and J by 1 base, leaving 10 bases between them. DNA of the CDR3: TGCGCCAGCAGCCAAGTCCTTCGGGAGAACACTGAAGCTTTCTTT. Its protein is CASSQVLRENTEAFF.

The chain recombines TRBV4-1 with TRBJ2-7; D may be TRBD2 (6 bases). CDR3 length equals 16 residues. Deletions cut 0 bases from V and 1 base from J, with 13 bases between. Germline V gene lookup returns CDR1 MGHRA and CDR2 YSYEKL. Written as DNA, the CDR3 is TGCGCCAGCAGCCAAGATGGTACAGCGGGTTCCTACGAGCAGTACTTC. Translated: CASSQDGTAGSYEQYF.

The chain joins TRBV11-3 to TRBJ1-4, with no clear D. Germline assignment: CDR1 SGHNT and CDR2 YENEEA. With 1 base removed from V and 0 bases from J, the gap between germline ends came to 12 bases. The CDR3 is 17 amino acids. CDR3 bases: TGTGCCAGCAGCTTAGGTGGGCGGGTTGCAACTAATGAAAAACTGTTTTTT. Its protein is CASSLGGRVATNEKLFF.

In DNA, the CDR3 is TGTGCCAGCAGCTTAAGAGGTGGGTGGTTCTGGCAGTATTATAATTCACCCCTCCACTTT. This gives the protein CASSLRGGWFWQYYNSPLHF. This chain uses TRBV11-3 with TRBJ1-6; D is unclear. Per the germline V gene, CDR1 is SGHNT and CDR2 is YENEEA. This CDR3 region has 20 residues. V dropped 2 bases and J dropped 4 bases, with 24 bases sitting between them. Combining the CDR3 with reference TRBV11-3 and TRBJ1-6 gives the whole variable domain EAGVVQSPRYKIIEKKQPVAFWCNPISGHNTLYWYLQNLGQGPELLIRYENEEAVDDSQLPKDRFSAERLKGVDSTLKIQPAELGDSAVYLCASSLRGGWFWQYYNSPLHFGNGTRLTVT.

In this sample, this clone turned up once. The CDR3, as DNA: TGTGCCAGCAGTAGACAGGAGGATAATGAAAAACTGTTTTTT. Encoded protein: CASSRQEDNEKLFF. The chain is built from TRBV6-5 and TRBJ1-4, with D possibly being TRBD1 (6 bases). The V end was cut by 5 bases, the J end by 4 bases, with 11 bases between. The CDR3 loop spans 14 amino acids. Germline-derived CDR1 and CDR2 are MNHEY and SVGAGI.

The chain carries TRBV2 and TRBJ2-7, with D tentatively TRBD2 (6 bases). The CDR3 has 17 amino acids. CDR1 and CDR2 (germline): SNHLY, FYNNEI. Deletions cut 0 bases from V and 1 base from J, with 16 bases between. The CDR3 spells CASSEAGTGRKSYEQYF. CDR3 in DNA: TGTGCCAGCAGTGAAGCGGGGACTGGGCGAAAGTCCTACGAGCAGTACTTC.

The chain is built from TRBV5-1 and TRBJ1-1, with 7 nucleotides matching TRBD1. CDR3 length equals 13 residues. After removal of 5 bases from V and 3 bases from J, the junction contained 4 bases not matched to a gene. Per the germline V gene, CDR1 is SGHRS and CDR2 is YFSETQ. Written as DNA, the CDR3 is TGCGCCAGCAGTTTTCAGGGGGACACTGAAGCTTTCTTT. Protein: CASSFQGDTEAFF.

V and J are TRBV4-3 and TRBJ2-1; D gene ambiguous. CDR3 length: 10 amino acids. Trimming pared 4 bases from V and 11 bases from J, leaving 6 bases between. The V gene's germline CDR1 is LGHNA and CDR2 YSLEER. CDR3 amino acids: CASSPTKQFF. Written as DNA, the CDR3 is TGCGCCAGCAGCCCCACTAAGCAGTTCTTC.

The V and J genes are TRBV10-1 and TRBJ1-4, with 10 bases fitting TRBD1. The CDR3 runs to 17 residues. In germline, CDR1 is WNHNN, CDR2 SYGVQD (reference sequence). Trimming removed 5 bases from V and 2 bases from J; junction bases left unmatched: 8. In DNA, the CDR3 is TGCGCCAGCAGTCCGGACAGGGGGGGAACTACTAATGAAAAACTGTTTTTT. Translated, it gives CASSPDRGGTTNEKLFF.

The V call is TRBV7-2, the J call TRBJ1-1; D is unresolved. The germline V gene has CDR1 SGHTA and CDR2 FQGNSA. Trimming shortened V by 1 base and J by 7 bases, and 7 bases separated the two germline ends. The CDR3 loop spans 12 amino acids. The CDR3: CASSLEHGEAFF. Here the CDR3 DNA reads TGTGCCAGCAGCTTAGAGCACGGTGAAGCTTTCTTT.

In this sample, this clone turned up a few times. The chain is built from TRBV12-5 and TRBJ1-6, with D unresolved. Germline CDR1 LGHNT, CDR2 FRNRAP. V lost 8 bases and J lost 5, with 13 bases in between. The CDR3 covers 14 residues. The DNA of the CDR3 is TGTGCTAGTAGAGAGGTTCAGCATAATTCACCCCTCCACTTT. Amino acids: CASREVQHNSPLHF. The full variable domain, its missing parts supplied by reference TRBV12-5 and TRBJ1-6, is DARVTQTPRHKVTEMGQEVTMRCQPILGHNTVFWYRQTMMQGLELLAYFRNRAPLDDSGMPKDRFSAEMPDATLATLKIQPSEPRDSAVYFCASREVQHNSPLHFGNGTRLTVT.

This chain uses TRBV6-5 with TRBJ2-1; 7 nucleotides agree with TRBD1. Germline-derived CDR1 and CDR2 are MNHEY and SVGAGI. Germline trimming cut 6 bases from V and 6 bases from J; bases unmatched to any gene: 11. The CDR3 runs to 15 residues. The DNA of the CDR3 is TGTGCCAGCAGCCCAGGGGGTTCTATAGGCAATGAGCAGTTCTTC. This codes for CASSPGGSIGNEQFF.

The CDR3 protein is CASRPTGAVYNEQFF. The CDR3 coding sequence is TGTGCCAGCCGCCCGACCGGAGCGGTCTACAATGAGCAGTTCTTC. The rearrangement links TRBV6-5 to TRBJ2-1; tentative D call: TRBD2 (5 bases). The CDR3 extends over 15 amino acids. Germline V gene data show CDR1 as MNHEY and CDR2 as SVGAGI. Trimming stripped 8 bases from V and 3 bases from J, with 17 bases between.

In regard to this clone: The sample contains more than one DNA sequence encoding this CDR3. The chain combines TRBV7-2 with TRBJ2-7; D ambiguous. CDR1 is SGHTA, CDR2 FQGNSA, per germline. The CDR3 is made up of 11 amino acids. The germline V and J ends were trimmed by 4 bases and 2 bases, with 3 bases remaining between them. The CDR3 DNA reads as TGTGCCAGCAGCTCAACCTACGAGCAGTACTTC. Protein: CASSSTYEQYF.

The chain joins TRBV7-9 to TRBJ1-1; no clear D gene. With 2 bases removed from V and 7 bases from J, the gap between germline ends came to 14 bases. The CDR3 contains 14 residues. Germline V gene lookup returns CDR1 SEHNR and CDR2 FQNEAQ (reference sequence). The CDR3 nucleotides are TGTGCCAGCAGCTTAATGGCAGGAGGTCTTGAAGCTTTCTTT. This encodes CASSLMAGGLEAFF.